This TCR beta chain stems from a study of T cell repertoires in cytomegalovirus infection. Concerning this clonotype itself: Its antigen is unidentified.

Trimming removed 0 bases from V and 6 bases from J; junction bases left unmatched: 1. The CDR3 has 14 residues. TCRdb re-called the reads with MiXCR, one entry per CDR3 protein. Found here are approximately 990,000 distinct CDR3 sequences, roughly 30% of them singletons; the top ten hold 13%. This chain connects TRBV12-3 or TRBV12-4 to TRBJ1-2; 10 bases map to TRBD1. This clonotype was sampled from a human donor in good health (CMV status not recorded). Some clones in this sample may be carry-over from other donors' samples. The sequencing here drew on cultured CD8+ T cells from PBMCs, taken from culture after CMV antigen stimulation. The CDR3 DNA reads TGTGCCAGCAGTTTAGCTGGACAGGGGGATGGCTACACCTTC. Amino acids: CASSLAGQGDGYTF.